This TCR beta chain came from a study of T cells of healthy individuals. This clonotype was observed many times. J lost 0 bases, V lost 3 bases, and 6 bases had no gene match. This CDR3 is 17 amino acids long. Each CDR3 protein gets one entry after TCRdb re-called the 5' RACE reads with MiXCR. This table has 35,000 to 45,000 distinct CDR3 sequences, more than 4.5% appearing once. The sequence derives from a human donor in good health. The rearrangement uses TRBV12-3 or TRBV12-4 and TRBJ2-3; 10 nucleotides line up with TRBD2. The CDR3 spells CASSFGGLATSTDTQYF. The CDR3 bases are TGTGCCAGCAGTTTCGGGGGACTAGCGACTAGCACAGATACGCAGTATTTT.